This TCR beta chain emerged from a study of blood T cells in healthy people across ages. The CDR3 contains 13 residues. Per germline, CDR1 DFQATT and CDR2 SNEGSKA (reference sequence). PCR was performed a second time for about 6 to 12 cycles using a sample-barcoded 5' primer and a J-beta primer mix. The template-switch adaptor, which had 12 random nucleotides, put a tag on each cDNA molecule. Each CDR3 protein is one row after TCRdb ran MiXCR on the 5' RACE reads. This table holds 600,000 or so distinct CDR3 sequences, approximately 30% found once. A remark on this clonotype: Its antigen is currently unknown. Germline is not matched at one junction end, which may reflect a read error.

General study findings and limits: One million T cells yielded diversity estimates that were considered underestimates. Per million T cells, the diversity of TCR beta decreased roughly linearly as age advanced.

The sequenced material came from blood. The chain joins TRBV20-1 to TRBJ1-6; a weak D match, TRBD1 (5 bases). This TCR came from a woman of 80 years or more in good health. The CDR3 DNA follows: TGCAGTACTAGAGCACCTACAGGTCTCCTCCTCCACTTT. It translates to CSTRAPTGLLLHF.